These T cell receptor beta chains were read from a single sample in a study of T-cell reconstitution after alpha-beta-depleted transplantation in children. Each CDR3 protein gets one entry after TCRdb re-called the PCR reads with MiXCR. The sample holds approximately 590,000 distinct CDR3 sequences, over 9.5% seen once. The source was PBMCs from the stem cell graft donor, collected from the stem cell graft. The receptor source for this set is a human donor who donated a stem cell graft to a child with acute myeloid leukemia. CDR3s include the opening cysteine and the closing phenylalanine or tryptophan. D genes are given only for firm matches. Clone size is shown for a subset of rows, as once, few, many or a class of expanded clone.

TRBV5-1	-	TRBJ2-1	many	CASSLEGSYNEQFF	TGTGCCAGCAGCTTAGAGGGATCCTACAATGAGCAGTTCTTC
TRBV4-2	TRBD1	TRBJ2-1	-	CASSRYGQERANEQFF	TGTGCCAGCAGCCGGTATGGACAGGAACGCGCCAATGAGCAGTTCTTC
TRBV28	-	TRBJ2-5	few	CASARAQETQYF	TGTGCCAGCGCGCGAGCCCAAGAGACCCAGTACTTC
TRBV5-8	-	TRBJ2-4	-	CATAEDLQGNIQYF	TGTGCCACCGCCGAGGACTTACAGGGAAACATTCAGTACTTC
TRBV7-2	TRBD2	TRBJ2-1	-	CASSPTSGGHNEQFF	TGTGCCAGCAGCCCAACTAGCGGGGGGCACAATGAGCAGTTCTTC
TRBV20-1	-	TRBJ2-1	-	CSASTRSYNEQFF	TGCAGTGCCTCAACACGGAGTTACAATGAGCAGTTCTTC
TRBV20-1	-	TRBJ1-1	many	CSAATGTATEAFF	TGCAGTGCCGCGACAGGTACCGCGACTGAAGCTTTCTTT
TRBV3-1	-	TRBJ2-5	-	CASSQDGRGLETQYF	TGTGCCAGCAGCCAAGATGGGAGAGGGTTGGAGACCCAGTACTTC
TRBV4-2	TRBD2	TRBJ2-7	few	CASSQEAFGLAGVGYEQYF	TGTGCCAGCAGCCAAGAGGCGTTTGGGCTAGCGGGAGTTGGTTACGAGCAGTACTTC
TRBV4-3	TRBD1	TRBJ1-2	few	CASSRTDRDLYGYTF	TGCGCCAGCAGCCGGACGGACAGGGACCTCTATGGCTACACCTTC
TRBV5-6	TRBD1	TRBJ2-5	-	CASSTTTGGRYQETQYF	TGTGCCAGCAGCACAACGACAGGGGGCCGGTACCAAGAGACCCAGTACTTC
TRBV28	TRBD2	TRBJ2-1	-	CASSDLINPSGRAHEQFF	TGTGCCAGCAGCGATCTAATAAATCCTAGCGGGAGGGCCCATGAGCAGTTCTTC
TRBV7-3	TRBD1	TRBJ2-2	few	CASSLSTGGITGELFF	TGTGCCAGCAGCTTAAGCACAGGGGGCATCACCGGGGAGCTGTTTTTT
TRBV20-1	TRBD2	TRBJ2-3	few	CSAPDGLAGGSGTQYF	TGCAGTGCGCCTGATGGGCTAGCGGGAGGGAGCGGTACGCAGTATTTT
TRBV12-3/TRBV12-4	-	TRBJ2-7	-	CASMVSYEQYF	TGTGCCAGCATGGTATCTTACGAGCAGTACTTC
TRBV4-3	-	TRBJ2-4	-	CASSQDIGLAKNIQYF	TGCGCCAGCAGCCAAGATATCGGACTAGCCAAAAACATTCAGTACTTC
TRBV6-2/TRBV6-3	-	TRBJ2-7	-	CASSYSGRESFYEQYF	TGTGCCAGCAGTTACTCGGGCCGGGAAAGTTTCTACGAGCAGTACTTC
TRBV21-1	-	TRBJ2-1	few	CASSTKRGDSYNEQFF	TGTGCCAGCAGCACCAAGCGGGGGGACTCCTACAATGAGCAGTTCTTC
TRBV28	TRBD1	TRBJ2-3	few	CASRQGATDTQYF	TGTGCCAGTAGACAGGGGGCAACAGATACGCAGTATTTT
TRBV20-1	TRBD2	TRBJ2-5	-	CSAEREGQETQYF	TGCAGTGCCGAGCGGGAGGGACAAGAGACCCAGTACTTC
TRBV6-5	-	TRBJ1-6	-	CASSFGVPDSPLHF	TGTGCCAGCAGTTTTGGGGTCCCGGATTCACCCCTCCACTTT
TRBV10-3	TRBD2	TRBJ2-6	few	CAISSGRGSGANVLTF	TGTGCCATCAGCAGCGGGAGAGGCTCTGGGGCCAACGTCCTGACTTTC
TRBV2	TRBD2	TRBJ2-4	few	CASSDGGGRNIQYF	TGTGCCAGCAGTGATGGGGGGGGGAGAAACATTCAGTACTTC
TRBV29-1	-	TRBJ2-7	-	CSGGTEPYEQYF	TGCAGCGGGGGGACGGAACCCTACGAGCAGTACTTC
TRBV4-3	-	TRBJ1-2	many	CASSQDWQIYGYTF	TGCGCCAGCAGCCAAGACTGGCAGATCTATGGCTACACCTTC
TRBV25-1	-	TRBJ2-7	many	CASSEYTSGTLYEQYF	TGTGCCAGCAGTGAATATACCTCCGGGACCCTCTACGAGCAGTACTTC
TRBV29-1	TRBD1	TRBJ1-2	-	CSVKTGGEDGYTF	TGCAGCGTTAAGACAGGGGGCGAGGATGGCTACACCTTC
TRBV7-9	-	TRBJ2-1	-	CASSSQGFMQFF	TGTGCCAGCAGTTCCCAGGGTTTTATGCAGTTCTTC
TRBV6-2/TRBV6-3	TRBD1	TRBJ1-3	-	CASQGGAAGNTIYF	TGTGCCAGCCAGGGGGGCGCCGCTGGAAACACCATATATTTT
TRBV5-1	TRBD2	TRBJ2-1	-	CATGLGLAVNEQFF	TGCGCCACAGGGCTGGGACTAGCGGTGAATGAGCAGTTCTTC
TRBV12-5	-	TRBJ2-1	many	CASGPQGGNEQFF	TGTGCTAGTGGTCCCCAAGGGGGCAATGAGCAGTTCTTC
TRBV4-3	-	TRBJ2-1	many	CASSQGLGAGHEQFF	TGCGCCAGCAGCCAAGGCCTAGGAGCCGGGCATGAGCAGTTCTTC
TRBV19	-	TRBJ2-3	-	CATRGGYTQYF	TGTGCCACGCGGGGTGGGTATACGCAGTATTTT
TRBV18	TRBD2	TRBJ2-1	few	CASSLLRLAVYNEQFF	TGTGCCAGCTCACTGCTCCGACTAGCGGTATACAATGAGCAGTTCTTC
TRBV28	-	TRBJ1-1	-	CASSFFIPGTEAFF	TGTGCCAGCAGTTTCTTCATCCCGGGCACTGAAGCTTTCTTT